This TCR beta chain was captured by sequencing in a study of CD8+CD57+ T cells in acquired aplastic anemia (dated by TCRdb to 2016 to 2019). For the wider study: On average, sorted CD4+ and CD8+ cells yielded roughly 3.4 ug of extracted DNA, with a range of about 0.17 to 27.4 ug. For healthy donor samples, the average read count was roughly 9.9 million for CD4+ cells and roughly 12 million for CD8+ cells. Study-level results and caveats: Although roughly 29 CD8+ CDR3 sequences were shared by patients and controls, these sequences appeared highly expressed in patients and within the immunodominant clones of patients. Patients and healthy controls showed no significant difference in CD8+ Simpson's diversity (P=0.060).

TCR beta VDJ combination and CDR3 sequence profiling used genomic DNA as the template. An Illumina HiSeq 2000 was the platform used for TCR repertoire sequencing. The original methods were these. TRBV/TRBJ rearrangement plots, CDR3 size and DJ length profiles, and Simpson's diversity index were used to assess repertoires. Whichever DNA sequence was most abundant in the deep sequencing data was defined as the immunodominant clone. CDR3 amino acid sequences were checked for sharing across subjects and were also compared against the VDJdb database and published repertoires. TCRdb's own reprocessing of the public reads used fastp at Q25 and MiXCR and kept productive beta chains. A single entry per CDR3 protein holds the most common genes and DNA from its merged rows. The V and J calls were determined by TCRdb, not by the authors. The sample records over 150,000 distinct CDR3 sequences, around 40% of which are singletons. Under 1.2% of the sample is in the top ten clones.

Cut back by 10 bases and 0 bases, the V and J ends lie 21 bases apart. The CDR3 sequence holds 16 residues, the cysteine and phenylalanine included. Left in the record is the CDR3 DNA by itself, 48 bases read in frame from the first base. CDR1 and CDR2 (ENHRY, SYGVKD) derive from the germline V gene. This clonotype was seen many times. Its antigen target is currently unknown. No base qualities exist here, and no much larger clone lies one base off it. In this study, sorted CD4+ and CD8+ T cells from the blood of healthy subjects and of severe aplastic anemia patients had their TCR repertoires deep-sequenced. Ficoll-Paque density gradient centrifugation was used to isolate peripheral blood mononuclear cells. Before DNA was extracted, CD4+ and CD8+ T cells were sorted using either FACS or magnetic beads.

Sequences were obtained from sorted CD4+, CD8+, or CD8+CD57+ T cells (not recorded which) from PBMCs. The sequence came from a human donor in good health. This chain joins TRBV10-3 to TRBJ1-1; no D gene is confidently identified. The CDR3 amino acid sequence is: CASIRTGRSMNTEAFF. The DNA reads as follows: TGTGCCAGCATCCGGACGGGAAGGAGCATGAACACTGAAGCTTTCTTT.